This T cell receptor beta chain was identified during a study of T cells after yellow fever vaccination (dated by TCRdb to between 2018 and 2021). Looking at the study overall: Libraries from fractions with low cell numbers were prepared with the SMART-Seq v4 Ultra Low Input RNA kit. To follow T-cell clones before and after both primary and booster YFV17D yellow fever vaccination, bulk TCR alpha and beta repertoires underwent longitudinal sequencing. Two healthy male donors made up the cohort, one aged 18 to 30 years and the other aged 30 to 39 years. Blood was drawn at multiple timepoints before and after primary and secondary immunization, with bulk PBMC replicates and cell subsets isolated.

This clonotype was seen only a few times. Its antigen target is currently unknown. No qualities accompany the bases; no much larger clone lies one base away. TCR cDNA was synthesized by 5'RACE template switching, which introduced a universal primer site and unique molecular identifiers. Priming of cDNA synthesis was performed from both the TCR alpha and TCR beta constant segments. Libraries were amplified in two PCR steps, with sample barcodes and sequencing adapters added in the second step. Sequencing of the libraries was done on either Illumina HiSeq 2500 (2x100 bp) or NovaSeq (2x150 bp). As for how the authors treated the data: MIGEC handled demultiplexing of reads and collapsing into UMI consensus sequences, while MiXCR performed V(D)J alignment. Vaccine-responding clonotypes were defined with edgeR using replicate PBMC samples, requiring FDR below 0.01 and a log2 fold change above 5 up to day 15. CD4 or CD8 identity was assigned to each bulk clonotype according to whether the clonotype was present at higher abundance in the sequenced CD4 repertoire or the sequenced CD8 repertoire. The public sequencing data were trimmed at Q25 with fastp and processed into clonotypes with MiXCR by TCRdb, which kept only in-frame beta chains. Every CDR3 protein is listed once, alongside the most common genes and DNA of its rows. TCRdb, not the authors, supplied the V and J calls. The sample table holds a few hundred thousand distinct CDR3 sequences, of which 8.7% were seen once. Together, the top ten hold approximately 18% of the sample.

Overall results and qualifications from the work: Compared with the primary T-cell response, the secondary T-cell response was faster but weaker, reaching its peak on day 5 rather than on day 15. A small fraction of clonotypes showed up in both the CD4 and CD8 compartments, probably as a result of convergent recombination. After the booster, most of the clones that had expanded following primary vaccination were detected again (96% of CD4 and around nine tenths of CD8), which suggests that memory was broadly maintained. FACS-sorted repertoires could contain abundant contaminating clonotypes from the bulk population, so computational filtering was required. Only a couple of donors were included in the study, so the extent to which the findings can be generalized is limited.

The sample's treatment or condition label, in plain terms: live attenuated yellow fever vaccine strain. At each blood-draw timepoint, two biological replicates of bulk PBMCs were obtained. A standard Ficoll-Paque protocol was used to isolate PBMCs from peripheral blood. TriZol was used to extract RNA from bulk PBMCs, CD4 and CD8 fractions, and dextramer-positive and dextramer-negative fractions. Measured from the cysteine to the phenylalanine, the CDR3 is 18 residues long. Of all the DNA, just the CDR3 is kept, 54 bases in frame from base 1. V loses 7 bases, J loses 0 bases, and the germline ends lie 22 bases apart.

The sample consisted of PBMCs, taken on the day of the first yellow fever vaccination. This TCR derives from a man between 18 and 29 years old who received the YFV17D yellow fever vaccine. The chain was built from TRBV12-3 or TRBV12-4 and TRBJ1-5; there is no confident call for the D gene. The CDR3 protein is CASTSPAVHGNSNQPQHF. The base sequence is TGTGCCAGCACTTCCCCCGCGGTCCACGGAAATAGCAATCAGCCCCAGCATTTT.